This T cell receptor (beta chain) was profiled in a study of T-cell memory formation after mild COVID-19. TCRdb recomputed calls from the 5' RACE reads with MiXCR, one row per CDR3 protein. The sample has fewer than 140,000 distinct CDR3 sequences, about an eighth seen once. As to this clonotype: Its specificity is unknown.

Whole-study results and caveats: In pre-infection memory, a portion of responding clones appeared, which suggested that cross-reactive memory joined.

From germline, CDR1 is MNHEY and CDR2 SMNVEV (reference sequence). CDR3 length: 16 amino acids. V was cut by 0 bases and J by 4 bases, with 16 bases left in between. The material sequenced was PBMCs or a T cell subset sorted from them (not recorded which). J is TRBJ2-7 and V is TRBV27, with D tentatively TRBD1 or TRBD2 (7 bases each). The sequence was collected from an adult woman who had mild COVID-19 (a few samples of this study predate the infection). Cell type and time point are not known. The CDR3 here is CASSLSGGTELYEQYF. The CDR3 DNA follows: TGTGCCAGCAGTTTATCGGGAGGGACAGAACTATACGAGCAGTACTTC.